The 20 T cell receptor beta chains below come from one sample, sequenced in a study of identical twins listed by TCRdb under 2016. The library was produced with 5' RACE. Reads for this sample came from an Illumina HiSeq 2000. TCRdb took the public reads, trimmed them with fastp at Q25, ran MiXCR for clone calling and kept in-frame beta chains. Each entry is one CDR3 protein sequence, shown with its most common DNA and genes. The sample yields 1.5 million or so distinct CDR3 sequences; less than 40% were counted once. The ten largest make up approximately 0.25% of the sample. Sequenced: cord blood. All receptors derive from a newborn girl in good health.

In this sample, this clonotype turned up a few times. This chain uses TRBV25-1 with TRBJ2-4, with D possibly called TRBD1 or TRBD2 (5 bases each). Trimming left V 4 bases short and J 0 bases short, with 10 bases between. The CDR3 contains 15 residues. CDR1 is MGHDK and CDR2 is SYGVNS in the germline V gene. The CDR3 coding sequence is TGTGCCAGCAGTGGCGCAGGGACAGCCAAAAACATTCAGTACTTC. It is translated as CASSGAGTAKNIQYF. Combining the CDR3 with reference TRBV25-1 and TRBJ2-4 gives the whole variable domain EADIYQTPRYLVIGTGKKITLECSQTMGHDKMYWYQQDPGMELHLIHYSYGVNSTEKGDLSSESTVSRIRTEHFPLTLESARPSHTSQYLCASSGAGTAKNIQYFGAGTRLSVL.

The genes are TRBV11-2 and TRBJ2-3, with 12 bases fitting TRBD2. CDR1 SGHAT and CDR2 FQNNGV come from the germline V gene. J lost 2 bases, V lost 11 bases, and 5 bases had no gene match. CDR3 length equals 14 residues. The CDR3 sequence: CAWTSGVYTDTQYF. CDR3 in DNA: TGTGCCTGGACTAGCGGGGTATACACAGATACGCAGTATTTT.

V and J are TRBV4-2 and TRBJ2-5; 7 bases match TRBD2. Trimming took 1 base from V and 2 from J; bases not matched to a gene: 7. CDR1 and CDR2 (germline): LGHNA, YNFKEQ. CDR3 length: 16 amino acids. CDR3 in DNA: TGTGCCAGCAGCCAAGGTGGAGCGGGGTCTCAAGAGACCCAGTACTTC. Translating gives CASSQGGAGSQETQYF.

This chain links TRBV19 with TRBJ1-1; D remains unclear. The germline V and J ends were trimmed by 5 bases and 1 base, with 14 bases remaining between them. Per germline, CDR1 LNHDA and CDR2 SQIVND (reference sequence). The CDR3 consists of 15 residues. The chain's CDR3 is CASSPFRDRNTEAFF. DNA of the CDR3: TGTGCCAGTAGTCCCTTCCGGGATCGGAACACTGAAGCTTTCTTT. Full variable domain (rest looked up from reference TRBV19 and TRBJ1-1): DGGITQSPKYLFRKEGQNVTLSCEQNLNHDAMYWYRQDPGQGLRLIYYSQIVNDFQKGDIAEGYSVSREKKESFPLTVTSAQKNPTAFYLCASSPFRDRNTEAFFGQGTRLTVV.

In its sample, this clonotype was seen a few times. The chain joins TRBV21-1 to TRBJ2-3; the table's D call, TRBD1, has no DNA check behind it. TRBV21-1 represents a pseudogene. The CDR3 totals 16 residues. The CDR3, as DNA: TGTGCCAGCAGCTTGGCCAGGATGACAGGCACAGATACGCAGTATTTT. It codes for CASSLARMTGTDTQYF.

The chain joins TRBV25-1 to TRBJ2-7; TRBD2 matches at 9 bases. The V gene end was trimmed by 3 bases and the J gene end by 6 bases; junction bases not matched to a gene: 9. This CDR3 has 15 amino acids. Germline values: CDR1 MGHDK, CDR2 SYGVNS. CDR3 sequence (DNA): TGTGCCAGCAGTGATTCACTAGCGGGTCCCCTCGAGCAGTACTTC. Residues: CASSDSLAGPLEQYF.

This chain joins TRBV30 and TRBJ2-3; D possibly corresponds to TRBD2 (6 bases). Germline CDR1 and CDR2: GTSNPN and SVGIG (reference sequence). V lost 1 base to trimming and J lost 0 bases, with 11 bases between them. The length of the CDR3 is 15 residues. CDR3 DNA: TGTGCCTGGAGTGGAGGGACTCTTAGCACAGATACGCAGTATTTT. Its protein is CAWSGGTLSTDTQYF.

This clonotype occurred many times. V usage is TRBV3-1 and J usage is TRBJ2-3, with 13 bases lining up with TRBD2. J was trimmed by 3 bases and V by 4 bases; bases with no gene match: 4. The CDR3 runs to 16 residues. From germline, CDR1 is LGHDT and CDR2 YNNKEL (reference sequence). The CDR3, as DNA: TGTGCCAGCAGCCCTACTAGCGGGGGGGCGACAGATACGCAGTATTTT. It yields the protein CASSPTSGGATDTQYF.

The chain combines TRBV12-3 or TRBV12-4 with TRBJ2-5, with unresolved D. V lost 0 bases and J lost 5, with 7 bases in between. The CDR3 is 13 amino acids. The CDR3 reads CASSLASPETQYF. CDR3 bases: TGTGCCAGCAGTTTAGCGTCCCCGGAGACCCAGTACTTC.

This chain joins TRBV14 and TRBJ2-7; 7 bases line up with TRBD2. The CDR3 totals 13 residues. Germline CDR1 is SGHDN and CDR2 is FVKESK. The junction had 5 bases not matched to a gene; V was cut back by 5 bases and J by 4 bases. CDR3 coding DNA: TGTGCCAGCAGCTTCCGGGACTATTACGAGCAGTACTTC. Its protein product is CASSFRDYYEQYF.

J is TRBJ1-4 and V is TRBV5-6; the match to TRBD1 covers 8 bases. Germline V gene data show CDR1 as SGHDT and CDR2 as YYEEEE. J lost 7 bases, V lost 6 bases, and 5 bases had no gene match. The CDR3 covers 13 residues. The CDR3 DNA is TGTGCCAGCACCTTCGACAGGGGTGAAAAACTGTTTTTT. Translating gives CASTFDRGEKLFF. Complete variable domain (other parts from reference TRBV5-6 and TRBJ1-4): DAGVTQSPTHLIKTRGQQVTLRCSPKSGHDTVSWYQQALGQGPQFIFQYYEEEERQRGNFPDRFSGHQFPNYSSELNVNALLLGDSALYLCASTFDRGEKLFFGSGTQLSVL.

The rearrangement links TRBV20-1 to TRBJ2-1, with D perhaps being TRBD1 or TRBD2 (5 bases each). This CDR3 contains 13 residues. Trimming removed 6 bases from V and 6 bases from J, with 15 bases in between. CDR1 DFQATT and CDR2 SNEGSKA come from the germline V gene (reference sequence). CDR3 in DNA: TGCAGTGCCGGGGCAGGCACTTGCAATGAGCAGTTCTTC. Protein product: CSAGAGTCNEQFF.

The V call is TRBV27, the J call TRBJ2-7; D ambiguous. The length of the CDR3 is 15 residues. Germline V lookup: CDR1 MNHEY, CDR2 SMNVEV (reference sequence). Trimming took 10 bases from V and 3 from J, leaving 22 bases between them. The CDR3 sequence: CATSLRFPANYEQYF. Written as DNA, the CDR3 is TGTGCCACCTCCCTACGGTTCCCCGCGAACTACGAGCAGTACTTC.

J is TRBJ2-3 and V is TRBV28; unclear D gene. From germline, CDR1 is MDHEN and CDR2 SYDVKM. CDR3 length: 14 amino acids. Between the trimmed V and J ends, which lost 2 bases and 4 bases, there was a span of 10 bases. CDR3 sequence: CASSLGFGSDTQYF. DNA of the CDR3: TGTGCCAGCAGTTTAGGGTTTGGGTCAGATACGCAGTATTTT.

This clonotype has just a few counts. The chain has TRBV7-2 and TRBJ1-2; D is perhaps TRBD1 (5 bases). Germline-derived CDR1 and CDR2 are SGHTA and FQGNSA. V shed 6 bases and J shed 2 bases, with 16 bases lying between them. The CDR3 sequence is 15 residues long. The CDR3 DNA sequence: TGTGCCAGCAGTTATCAGCAGGGACGCAACTATGGCTACACCTTC. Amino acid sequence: CASSYQQGRNYGYTF.

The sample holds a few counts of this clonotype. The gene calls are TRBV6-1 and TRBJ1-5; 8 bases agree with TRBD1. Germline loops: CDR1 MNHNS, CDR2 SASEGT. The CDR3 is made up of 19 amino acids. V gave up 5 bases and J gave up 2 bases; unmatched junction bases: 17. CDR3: CASSPSLGQGKGGNQPQHF. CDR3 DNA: TGTGCCAGCAGTCCGAGCTTAGGACAGGGAAAGGGAGGCAATCAGCCCCAGCATTTT.

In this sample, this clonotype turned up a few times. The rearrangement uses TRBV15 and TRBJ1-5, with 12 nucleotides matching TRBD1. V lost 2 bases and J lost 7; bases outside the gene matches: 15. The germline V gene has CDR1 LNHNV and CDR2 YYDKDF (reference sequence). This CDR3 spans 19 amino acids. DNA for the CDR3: TGTGCCACCAGCAGATTATGGGACAGGGGGCGTCTATCGAGGCAGCCCCAGCATTTT. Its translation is CATSRLWDRGRLSRQPQHF.

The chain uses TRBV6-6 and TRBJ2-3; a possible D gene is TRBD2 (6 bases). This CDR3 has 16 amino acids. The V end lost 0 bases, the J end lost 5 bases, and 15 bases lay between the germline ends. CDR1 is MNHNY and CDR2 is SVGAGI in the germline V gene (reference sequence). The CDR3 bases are TGTGCCAGCAGTTACTCGACCCTAGCGATGGGAGATACGCAGTATTTT. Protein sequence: CASSYSTLAMGDTQYF.

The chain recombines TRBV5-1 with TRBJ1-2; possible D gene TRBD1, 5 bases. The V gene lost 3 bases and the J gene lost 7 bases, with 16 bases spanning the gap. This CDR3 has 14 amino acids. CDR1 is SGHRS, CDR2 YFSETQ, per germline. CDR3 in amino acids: CASSSAGKVGGYTF. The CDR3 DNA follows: TGCGCCAGCAGCTCAGCAGGGAAGGTTGGTGGCTACACCTTC.

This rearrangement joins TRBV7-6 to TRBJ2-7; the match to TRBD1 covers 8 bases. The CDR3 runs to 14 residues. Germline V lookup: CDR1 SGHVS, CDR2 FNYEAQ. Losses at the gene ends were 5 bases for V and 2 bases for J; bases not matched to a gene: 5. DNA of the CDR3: TGTGCCAGCAGCACCCCGGGACAGGCCTACGAGCAGTACTTC. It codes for CASSTPGQAYEQYF.